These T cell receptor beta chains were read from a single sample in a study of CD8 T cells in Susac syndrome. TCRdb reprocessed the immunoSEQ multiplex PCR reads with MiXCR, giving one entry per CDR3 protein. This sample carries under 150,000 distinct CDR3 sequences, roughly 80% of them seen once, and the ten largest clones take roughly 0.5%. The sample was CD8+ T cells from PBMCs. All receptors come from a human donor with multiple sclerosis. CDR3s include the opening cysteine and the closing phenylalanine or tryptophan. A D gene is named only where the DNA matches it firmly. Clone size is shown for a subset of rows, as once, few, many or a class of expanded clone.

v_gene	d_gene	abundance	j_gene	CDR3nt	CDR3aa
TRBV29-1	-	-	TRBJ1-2	TGCAGCGTTGAAGGAAGAGGGCGCTACACCTTC	CSVEGRGRYTF
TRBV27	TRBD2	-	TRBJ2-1	TGTGCCAGCAGTTCGGGGGGGCCCAATGAGCAGTTCTTC	CASSSGGPNEQFF
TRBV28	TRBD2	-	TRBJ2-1	TGTGCCAGCAGTTTAACCCAAGCGGGGGCCTACAATGAGCAGTTCTTC	CASSLTQAGAYNEQFF
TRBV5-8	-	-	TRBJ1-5	TGTGCCAGCAGCTTTAAAGGCCACTATCAGCCCCAGCATTTT	CASSFKGHYQPQHF
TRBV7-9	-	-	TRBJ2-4	TGTGCCAGCAGCTTAGCAGGGGTTGAGTACTTC	CASSLAGVEYF
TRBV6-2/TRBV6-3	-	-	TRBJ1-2	TGTGCCAGCAGTGATCCGGGGTTATATGGCTACACCTTC	CASSDPGLYGYTF
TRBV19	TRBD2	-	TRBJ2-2	TGTGCCAGGATTAGCGGGATTCTAAACACCGGGGAGCTGTTTTTT	CARISGILNTGELFF
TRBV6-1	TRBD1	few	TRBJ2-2	TGTGCCAGCAGTGAGGGACAGGGGACCGGGGAGCTGTTTTTT	CASSEGQGTGELFF
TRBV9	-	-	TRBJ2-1	TGTGCCAGCAGCGTATCGGGGGAGGATTATTACAATGAGCAGTTCTTC	CASSVSGEDYYNEQFF
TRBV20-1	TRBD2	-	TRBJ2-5	TGCAGTGCTAGAGTTGGTTCTTTGTTCGCGGGGGGCAGGGCAGAGACCCAGTACTTC	CSARVGSLFAGGRAETQYF
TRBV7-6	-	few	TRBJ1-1	TGTGCCAGCAGCACCTACTACAGCTCCGAAGCTTTCTTT	CASSTYYSSEAFF
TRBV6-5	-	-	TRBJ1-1	TGTGCCAGCAGTTACTCGAGGCCAGCGAACACTGAAGCTTTCTTT	CASSYSRPANTEAFF
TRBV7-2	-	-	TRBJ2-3	TGTGCCAGCAAGGGGCTGACTAGCACAGATACGCAGTATTTT	CASKGLTSTDTQYF
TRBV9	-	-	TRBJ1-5	TGTGCCAGCAGCGCCGGGACCTCTAACAATCAGCCCCAGCATTTT	CASSAGTSNNQPQHF
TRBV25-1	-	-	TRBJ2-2	TGTGCCAGCAGTGATCTGGAAGTAACCGGGGAGCTGTTTTTT	CASSDLEVTGELFF
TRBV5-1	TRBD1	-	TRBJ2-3	TGCGCCAGCAGCTACTCCGGGACAGGGTTCACAGATACGCAGTATTTT	CASSYSGTGFTDTQYF
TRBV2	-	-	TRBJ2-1	TGTGCCAGCAGTGAGTCCGGCCTGGCGTCCTACAATGAGCAGTTCTTC	CASSESGLASYNEQFF
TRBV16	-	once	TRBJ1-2	TGTGCCAGCAGCCAATTGGGACCAAACTATGGCTACACCTTC	CASSQLGPNYGYTF
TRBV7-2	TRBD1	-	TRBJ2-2	TGTGCCAGCAGCCCAACAGGGGCGAACACCGGGGAGCTGTTTTTT	CASSPTGANTGELFF
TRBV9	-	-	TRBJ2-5	TGTGCCAGCGCTCGACCGTACCAAGAGACCCAGTACTTC	CASARPYQETQYF